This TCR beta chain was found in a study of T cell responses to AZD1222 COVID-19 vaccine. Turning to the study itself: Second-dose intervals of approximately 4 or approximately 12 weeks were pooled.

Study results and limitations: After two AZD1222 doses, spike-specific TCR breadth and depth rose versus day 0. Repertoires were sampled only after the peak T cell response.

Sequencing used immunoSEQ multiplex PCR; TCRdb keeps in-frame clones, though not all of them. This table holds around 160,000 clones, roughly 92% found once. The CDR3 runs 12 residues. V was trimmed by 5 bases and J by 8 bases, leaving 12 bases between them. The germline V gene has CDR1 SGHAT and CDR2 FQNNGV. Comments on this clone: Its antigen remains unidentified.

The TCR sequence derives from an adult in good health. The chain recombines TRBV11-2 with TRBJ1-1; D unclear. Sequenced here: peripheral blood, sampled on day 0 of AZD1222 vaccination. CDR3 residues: CASSNLEVEAFF. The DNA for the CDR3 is TGTGCCAGCAGCAATTTGGAGGTCGAAGCTTTCTTT. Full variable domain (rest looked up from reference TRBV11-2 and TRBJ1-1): EAGVAQSPRYKIIEKRQSVAFWCNPISGHATLYWYQQILGQGPKLLIQFQNNGVVDDSQLPKDRFSAERLKGVDSTLKIQPAKLEDSAVYLCASSNLEVEAFFGQGTRLTVV.